The clone carrying this T cell receptor (beta chain) was recorded a few times. Its antigen is still unknown. This record belongs to a study of T cell repertoires in cytomegalovirus infection. Overall study: HLA-C-restricted CMV epitopes, recently identified, and well-studied HLA-B-restricted ones were used by the study. An indication of both CMV infection and matching HLA type came from public TCR beta signatures.

Study findings and constraints: Clonotypes of TCR beta that were HLA-C-restricted and CMV-specific dominated the ex vivo response. Identification of carriers of CMV plus the relevant HLA was achieved through cumulative public TCR beta family frequency.

TCRdb analysed the reads with MiXCR anew, one entry per CDR3 protein. The table lists roughly 310,000 distinct CDR3 sequences, about 28% of them singletons. The sample consisted of cultured PBMCs, taken from culture after CMV antigen stimulation. This receptor was identified in a human donor in good health (CMV status not recorded). Some clones in this sample may be carry-over from other donors' samples.

As DNA, the CDR3 is TGTGCCAGTAGTCGAGGTAGCGGGAGACGGACCGGGGAGCTGTTTTTT. Its translation is CASSRGSGRRTGELFF. The chain has TRBV19 and TRBJ2-2; 9 bases align to TRBD2. Germline values: CDR1 LNHDA, CDR2 SQIVND (reference sequence). J was trimmed by 5 bases and V by 5 bases; bases with no gene match: 9. The CDR3 consists of 16 residues.